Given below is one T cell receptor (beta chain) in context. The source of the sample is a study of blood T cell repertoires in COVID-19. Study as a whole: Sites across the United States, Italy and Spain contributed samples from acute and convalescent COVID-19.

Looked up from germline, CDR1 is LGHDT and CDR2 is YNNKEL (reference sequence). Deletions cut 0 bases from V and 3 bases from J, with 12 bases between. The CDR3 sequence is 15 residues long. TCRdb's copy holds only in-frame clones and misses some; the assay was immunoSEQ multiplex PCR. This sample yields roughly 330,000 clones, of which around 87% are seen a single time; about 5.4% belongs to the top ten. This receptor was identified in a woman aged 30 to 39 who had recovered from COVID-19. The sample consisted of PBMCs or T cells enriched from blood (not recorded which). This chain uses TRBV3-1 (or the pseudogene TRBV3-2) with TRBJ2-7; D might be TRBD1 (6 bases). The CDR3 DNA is TGTGCCAGCAGCCAAGACGGGACAAGATACTACGAGCAGTACTTC. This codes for CASSQDGTRYYEQYF.